This TCR beta chain was identified in a study of post-analysis software for immune sequencing data. Trimming took 6 bases from V and 6 from J; bases not matched to a gene: 7. The CDR3 is 12 amino acids. From germline, CDR1 is SQVTM and CDR2 ANQGSEA. Study-level results: Four or five TRBV segments were more frequent in patients than controls; TRBV5-6, TRBV5-1 and TRBV20-1 belonged to this group. Normalized Chao1 diversity was significantly lower in multiple sclerosis patients than in controls. F-measure co-clustering was strong for batch-matched samples.

Every TCR beta cDNA library bore unique molecular identifiers. TCRdb fed the PCR reads into MiXCR, producing one record per CDR3 protein. The sample records roughly 800,000 distinct CDR3 sequences, under 60% being singletons. Points on this clonotype: Its matching antigen is unknown.

Sequences were obtained from blood. This clonotype was obtained from a girl aged 5 to 17 with multiple sclerosis. V usage is TRBV29-1 and J usage is TRBJ1-2; TRBD1 matches 7 bases. CDR3 loop: CSVLKGTDGYTF. The CDR3 nucleotides read TGCAGCGTCCTAAAAGGGACAGATGGCTACACCTTC.